The 30 T cell receptor beta chains given below trace back to one sample, sequenced in a study of blood T cell repertoires in COVID-19. Sequenced by immunoSEQ multiplex PCR; TCRdb stores in-frame clones only, minus some. The sample lists 65,000 to 95,000 clones; about 73% were seen once. The sequenced material came from peripheral blood. All receptors come from a man in his sixties with COVID-19, enrolled during active disease.

This clone was seen only a few times. The chain joins TRBV19 to TRBJ1-1; D not certain. The V and J ends lost 5 bases and 3 bases respectively, with 7 bases between them. Germline V gene lookup returns CDR1 LNHDA and CDR2 SQIVND (reference sequence). The CDR3 runs to 12 residues. CDR3 nucleotide sequence: TGTGCCAGTAGTGCGGGGTACACTGAAGCTTTCTTT. This encodes CASSAGYTEAFF.

The rearrangement uses TRBV9 and TRBJ1-4; perhaps TRBD1 as D (5 bases). Germline V lookup: CDR1 SGDLS, CDR2 YYNGEE. The germline V and J ends were trimmed by 4 bases and 7 bases, with 17 bases remaining between them. CDR3 size: 15 residues. The CDR3 DNA is TGTGCCAGCAGCCCTTCGGGGGGGGTAGGTGAAAAACTGTTTTTT. Translating gives CASSPSGGVGEKLFF. Variable domain in full (rest from reference TRBV9 and TRBJ1-4): DSGVTQTPKHLITATGQRVTLRCSPRSGDLSVYWYQQSLDQGLQFLIQYYNGEERAKGNILERFSAQQFPDLHSELNLSSLELGDSALYFCASSPSGGVGEKLFFGSGTQLSVL.

The chain links TRBV5-6 to TRBJ2-1; a weak D match, TRBD2 (5 bases). The CDR3 covers 14 residues. Trimming took 3 bases from V and 4 from J, leaving 11 bases between them. Looked up from germline, CDR1 is SGHDT and CDR2 is YYEEEE. This CDR3 is CASSSWGVYNEQFF. The CDR3 DNA follows: TGTGCCAGCAGCTCCTGGGGAGTATACAATGAGCAGTTCTTC.

The chain uses TRBV27 and TRBJ1-1; D possibly corresponds to TRBD1 (6 bases). Germline CDR1 and CDR2: MNHEY and SMNVEV (reference sequence). This CDR3 has 13 residues. Trimming removed 4 bases at V and 1 base at J, with 7 bases between. CDR3 sequence (DNA): TGTGCCAGCAGTTCCAGGGGGAACACTGAAGCTTTCTTT. Its protein is CASSSRGNTEAFF.

The chain recombines TRBV6-5 with TRBJ1-5; 9 bases align to TRBD1. Trimming cost V 6 bases and J 7 bases; bases outside gene matches: 7. Germline lookup yields CDR1 MNHEY and CDR2 SVGAGI. The CDR3 totals 14 residues. CDR3 residues: CASSSGQGRQPQHF. In nucleotides, the CDR3 is TGTGCCAGCAGCTCCGGACAGGGGAGGCAGCCCCAGCATTTT.

This chain links TRBV9 with TRBJ1-1; the D gene is possibly TRBD1 (6 bases). Trimming cost V 0 bases and J 6 bases, with 15 bases left between them. Per germline, CDR1 SGDLS and CDR2 YYNGEE. The length of the CDR3 is 15 residues. The CDR3, as DNA: TGTGCCAGCAGCGTAGTATGGGCGGGGGCCTCTGAAGCTTTCTTT. Translated: CASSVVWAGASEAFF.

The J gene is TRBJ1-2, the V gene TRBV9; 10 bases fit TRBD1. Germline loops: CDR1 SGDLS, CDR2 YYNGEE. J gave up 4 bases and V 3 bases, and 9 bases lay outside the gene matches. CDR3 length equals 16 residues. The CDR3: CASSGQTGGEVYGYTF. Written as DNA, the CDR3 is TGTGCCAGCAGCGGTCAGACAGGGGGCGAAGTCTATGGCTACACCTTC.

The CDR3: CASSFGRGSYNEQFF. As DNA, the CDR3 is TGTGCCAGCAGCTTTGGGCGGGGATCCTACAATGAGCAGTTCTTC. The chain employs TRBV11-3 and TRBJ2-1, with D possibly matching TRBD2 (6 bases). The germline CDR1 and CDR2 sequences are SGHNT and YENEEA. The CDR3 extends over 15 amino acids. V dropped 3 bases and J dropped 1 base, with 10 bases sitting between them. The whole variable domain, remainder taken from reference TRBV11-3 and TRBJ2-1, is EAGVVQSPRYKIIEKKQPVAFWCNPISGHNTLYWYLQNLGQGPELLIRYENEEAVDDSQLPKDRFSAERLKGVDSTLKIQPAELGDSAVYLCASSFGRGSYNEQFFGPGTRLTVL.

The rearrangement joins TRBV19 to TRBJ1-5, with 11 bases that match TRBD1. Trimming took 4 bases from V and 7 from J; bases not matched to a gene: 3. Germline V gene data show CDR1 as LNHDA and CDR2 as SQIVND (reference sequence). This CDR3 spans 14 amino acids. CDR3 nucleotide sequence: TGTGCCAGTAGTAACCGGGACAGGGGGCAGCCCCAGCATTTT. Translated, it gives CASSNRDRGQPQHF.

The rearrangement links TRBV6-2 or TRBV6-3 to TRBJ1-1, with unresolved D. Germline V gives CDR1 MNHEY, CDR2 SVGEGT. The CDR3 contains 13 residues. Between the trimmed V and J ends, which lost 4 bases and 0 bases, there was a span of 6 bases. CDR3 coding DNA: TGTGCCAGCAGTTCTCAGATGAACACTGAAGCTTTCTTT. It is translated as CASSSQMNTEAFF.

The rearrangement links TRBV5-1 to TRBJ1-1; D remains ambiguous. Germline V gives CDR1 SGHRS, CDR2 YFSETQ. This CDR3 is 13 amino acids long. The V end lost 7 bases, the J end lost 0 bases, and 10 bases lay between the germline ends. As DNA, the CDR3 is TGCGCCAGCCGCCTGAAGCTGAACACTGAAGCTTTCTTT. It yields the protein CASRLKLNTEAFF. The full variable domain, in which reference TRBV5-1 and TRBJ1-1 provide the parts outside the CDR3, is KAGVTQTPRYLIKTRGQQVTLSCSPISGHRSVSWYQQTPGQGLQFLFEYFSETQRNKGNFPGRFSGRQFSNSRSEMNVSTLELGDSALYLCASRLKLNTEAFFGQGTRLTVV.

The chain is built from TRBV28 and TRBJ1-1; D perhaps matches TRBD1 (5 bases). Between the trimmed V and J ends, which lost 4 bases and 7 bases, there was a span of 19 bases. The CDR3 is 15 residues long. CDR1 and CDR2 (germline): MDHEN, SYDVKM. The CDR3 is CASSSIETAKYEAFF. The CDR3 DNA sequence: TGTGCCAGCAGTTCCATAGAGACAGCTAAATATGAAGCTTTCTTT.

The V call is TRBV9, the J call TRBJ1-3; D perhaps matches TRBD1 (5 bases). With 0 bases removed from V and 0 bases from J, the gap between germline ends came to 16 bases. The CDR3 runs 18 residues. Germline V gene sequence: CDR1 SGDLS, CDR2 YYNGEE. The CDR3 DNA sequence: TGTGCCAGCAGCGTAGATGGGTTGCAGGGCCTCTCTGGAAACACCATATATTTT. Translating gives CASSVDGLQGLSGNTIYF.

The rearrangement links TRBV5-1 to TRBJ2-1; no clear D gene. Germline-derived CDR1 and CDR2 are SGHRS and YFSETQ. The CDR3 extends over 12 amino acids. Trimming shortened V by 3 bases and J by 10 bases, and 11 bases separated the two germline ends. The CDR3 sequence: CASSSRFREQFF. In DNA, the CDR3 is TGCGCCAGCAGCTCTAGATTTAGGGAGCAGTTCTTC. The full variable domain, with the rest looked up from reference TRBV5-1 and TRBJ2-1, is KAGVTQTPRYLIKTRGQQVTLSCSPISGHRSVSWYQQTPGQGLQFLFEYFSETQRNKGNFPGRFSGRQFSNSRSEMNVSTLELGDSALYLCASSSRFREQFFGPGTRLTVL.

This clone came up a few times. The chain joins TRBV7-8 to TRBJ1-1; TRBD1 might be the D (5 bases). This CDR3 region has 12 residues. The V end lost 5 bases, the J end lost 13 bases, and 17 bases lay between the germline ends. In germline, CDR1 is SGHVS, CDR2 FQNEAQ. The CDR3: CASSQSQGIVFF. The CDR3 nucleotides are TGTGCCAGCAGCCAAAGCCAGGGAATTGTTTTCTTT.

The chain recombines TRBV2 with TRBJ1-2; 7 positions agree with TRBD1. Looked up from germline, CDR1 is SNHLY and CDR2 is FYNNEI. Trimming cost V 6 bases and J 7 bases; bases outside gene matches: 11. The CDR3 contains 14 residues. CDR3: CASRDDRVGSGYTF. The DNA of the CDR3 is TGTGCCAGCAGAGACGACAGGGTCGGGTCTGGCTACACCTTC.

The chain recombines TRBV5-1 with TRBJ2-5; D perhaps matches TRBD2 (6 bases). The CDR3 runs 15 residues. In germline, CDR1 is SGHRS, CDR2 YFSETQ. Trimming took 1 base from V and 5 from J, leaving 15 bases between them. The CDR3: CASSLSDHRGETQYF. In DNA, the CDR3 is TGCGCCAGCAGCTTGTCGGACCATCGGGGGGAGACCCAGTACTTC.

In its sample, this clone was seen a few times. The chain combines TRBV19 with TRBJ2-6; D possibly corresponds to TRBD2 (6 bases). The germline V gene encodes CDR1 LNHDA and CDR2 SQIVND (reference sequence). The CDR3 spans 14 residues. Here the CDR3 reads CACTGVSGANVLTF. CDR3 DNA: TGTGCGTGCACGGGGGTGTCTGGGGCCAACGTCCTGACTTTC. The full variable domain, with the rest looked up from reference TRBV19 and TRBJ2-6, is DGGITQSPKYLFRKEGQNVTLSCEQNLNHDAMYWYRQDPGQGLRLIYYSQIVNDFQKGDIAEGYSVSREKKESFPLTVTSAQKNPTAFYLCACTGVSGANVLTFGAGSRLTVL.

The chain recombines TRBV23-1 with TRBJ1-6, with 8 bases that match TRBD1. TRBV23-1 qualifies as an ORF whose function is uncertain. Unmatched junction bases numbered 6, after V lost 6 bases and J lost 5 bases. This CDR3 contains 15 residues. The CDR3 loop is CASSRGTGNNSPLHF. CDR3 DNA sequence: TGCGCCAGCAGCCGCGGGACAGGAAATAATTCACCCCTCCACTTT.

This chain connects TRBV5-6 to TRBJ2-1; possible D gene TRBD1, 5 bases. This CDR3 has 16 residues. V lost 4 bases and J 3 bases, leaving 17 bases between the germline ends. The germline V gene has CDR1 SGHDT and CDR2 YYEEEE. The CDR3 reads CASSPATGAFYNEQFF. Here the CDR3 DNA reads TGTGCCAGCAGCCCAGCTACAGGAGCCTTCTACAATGAGCAGTTCTTC.

The rearrangement joins TRBV12-3 or TRBV12-4 to TRBJ1-3; the D is unclear. The V and J ends lost 8 bases and 3 bases respectively, with 11 bases between them. CDR3 length equals 13 residues. CDR3 bases: TGTGCCAGCGGCGGGCTGGGTGGAAACACCATATATTTT. Translation gives CASGGLGGNTIYF.

The sample holds one count of this clone. The V and J genes are TRBV10-1 and TRBJ1-1; 7 positions agree with TRBD1. Trimming cost V 2 bases and J 6 bases; bases outside gene matches: 6. The CDR3 has 14 amino acids. Germline values: CDR1 WNHNN, CDR2 SYGVQD (reference sequence). This CDR3 is CASSEERQGAEAFF. The DNA for the CDR3 is TGCGCCAGCAGTGAGGAGCGTCAGGGGGCTGAAGCTTTCTTT.

The V call is TRBV7-3, the J call TRBJ1-1; weak D call: TRBD1 (6 bases). Germline lookup yields CDR1 SGHTA and CDR2 FQGTGA. The CDR3 has 15 amino acids. The V and J ends lost 2 bases and 0 bases respectively, with 10 bases between them. The CDR3 protein is CASSLGGGLNTEAFF. The CDR3 coding sequence is TGTGCCAGCAGCTTAGGGGGCGGACTGAACACTGAAGCTTTCTTT.

This clone has only one observation. The chain joins TRBV10-3 to TRBJ2-7; D is uncertain. The CDR3 length is 14 residues. Germline V gene sequence: CDR1 ENHRY, CDR2 SYGVKD. V shed 3 bases and J shed 4 bases, with 13 bases lying between them. The CDR3 region has the DNA TGTGCCATCAGTGACAGCGTTAAACTATACGAGCAGTACTTC. Encoded protein: CAISDSVKLYEQYF.

The chain couples TRBV6-2 or TRBV6-3 to TRBJ2-1; 7 positions match TRBD1. CDR1 is MNHEY and CDR2 is SVGEGT in the germline V gene. The V gene end was trimmed by 5 bases and the J gene end by 10 bases; junction bases not matched to a gene: 2. The CDR3 is 11 amino acids. For the CDR3, the DNA is TGTGCCAGCAGTCAGGGACAGGAGCAGTTCTTC. This encodes CASSQGQEQFF.

This clone has only one observation. CDR3: CASSLTPGYEQYF. The CDR3 nucleotides are TGTGCCAGCTCACTAACTCCGGGCTACGAGCAGTACTTC. The chain links TRBV18 to TRBJ2-7; D uncertain. This CDR3 is 13 amino acids long. The V and J ends lost 4 bases and 3 bases respectively, with 10 bases between them. Germline-derived CDR1 and CDR2 are KGHSH and LQKENI.

V usage is TRBV2 and J usage is TRBJ2-3, with TRBD2 matching 11 bases. V lost 11 bases and J lost 0; bases outside the gene matches: 7. The CDR3 has 15 residues. Germline V gene data show CDR1 as SNHLY and CDR2 as FYNNEI. CDR3 nucleotide sequence: TGTGCCGGGGGGACTAGCGGCCCTAGCACAGATACGCAGTATTTT. This gives the protein CAGGTSGPSTDTQYF.

The chain couples TRBV7-8 to TRBJ1-1; D may be TRBD1 (5 bases). V was clipped by 3 bases and J by 1 base, with 9 bases between them. The germline CDR1 and CDR2 sequences are SGHVS and FQNEAQ. The CDR3 is 14 amino acids. This chain's CDR3 is CASSFGTANTEAFF. DNA for the CDR3: TGTGCCAGCAGCTTTGGGACTGCGAACACTGAAGCTTTCTTT. Variable domain in full (rest from reference TRBV7-8 and TRBJ1-1): GAGVSQSPRYKVAKRGQDVALRCDPISGHVSLFWYQQALGQGPEFLTYFQNEAQLDKSGLPSDRFFAERPEGSVSTLKIQRTQQEDSAVYLCASSFGTANTEAFFGQGTRLTVV.

The gene calls are TRBV19 and TRBJ1-5; D unclear. The V end was cut by 9 bases, the J end by 5 bases, with 14 bases between. Germline V gene lookup returns CDR1 LNHDA and CDR2 SQIVND (reference sequence). CDR3 size: 13 residues. CDR3 residues: CASRREGYQPQHF. As DNA, the CDR3 is TGTGCCAGCCGGAGGGAGGGTTATCAGCCCCAGCATTTT.

The chain links TRBV7-8 to TRBJ2-7, with 8 bases aligning to TRBD1. The CDR3 has 14 residues. The germline V gene encodes CDR1 SGHVS and CDR2 FQNEAQ. The junction had 4 bases not matched to a gene; V was cut back by 0 bases and J by 6 bases. In DNA, the CDR3 is TGTGCCAGCAGCTTAGCGGACAGGGCCCGCGAGCAGTACTTC. Translated, it gives CASSLADRAREQYF.